The rows below give T cell receptor beta chains drawn from one sample of a study of regulatory T cells in long-lasting Graves disease. TCRdb processed the multiplex PCR reads anew with MiXCR; each CDR3 protein has one entry. The table shows about 660,000 distinct CDR3 sequences, with about 32% occurring only once. The material sequenced was peripheral blood mononuclear cells (PBMCs), taken when the disease was refractory, from a patient treated with antithyroid drugs. These receptors originate from a female donor with Graves disease. Each CDR3 is given with its conserved first and last residue. The D gene is left open where the match is weak. Clone size appears in some rows only: once, few, many, or a class for an expanded clone.

v_gene,j_gene,len,abundance,d_gene,CDR3aa,CDR3nt
TRBV12-3/TRBV12-4,TRBJ2-1,19,.,TRBD2,CASSLSQGSRNGRAGEQFF,TGTGCCAGCAGTTTATCACAGGGATCGAGAAACGGGAGGGCCGGTGAGCAGTTCTTC
TRBV20-1,TRBJ1-5,12,.,.,CSASKVNQPQHF,TGCAGTGCTAGTAAGGTGAATCAGCCCCAGCATTTT
TRBV7-9,TRBJ2-7,16,.,.,CASSSLDPQSAYEQYF,TGTGCCAGCAGCTCCCTAGATCCCCAGTCCGCCTACGAGCAGTACTTC
TRBV5-1,TRBJ1-2,16,many,.,CASSLESGQANYGYTF,TGCGCCAGCAGCTTGGAAAGTGGGCAGGCAAACTATGGCTACACCTTC
TRBV5-1,TRBJ2-2,13,.,.,CASSFGATGELFF,TGCGCCAGCAGCTTTGGCGCGACCGGGGAGCTGTTTTTT
TRBV2,TRBJ2-1,14,.,.,CASRRRTGGNEQFF,TGTGCCAGCAGACGAAGGACAGGAGGGAATGAGCAGTTCTTC
TRBV7-6,TRBJ2-7,14,.,TRBD2,CASSLTSGSREQYF,TGTGCCAGCAGCCTCACTAGCGGGAGTCGCGAGCAGTACTTC
TRBV11-2,TRBJ1-1,16,few,.,CASSSLGVLASTEAFF,TGTGCCAGCAGTTCCCTGGGGGTCCTTGCCTCCACTGAAGCTTTCTTT
TRBV20-1,TRBJ2-7,14,.,TRBD2,CSARAQGGFYEQYF,TGCAGTGCTAGAGCTCAGGGAGGGTTCTACGAGCAGTACTTC
TRBV30,TRBJ2-7,13,.,.,CAWSMVENAEQYF,TGTGCCTGGAGTATGGTTGAGAATGCCGAGCAGTACTTC
TRBV29-1,TRBJ1-1,15,.,.,CSVPNTGQWETEAFF,TGCAGCGTCCCCAATACGGGGCAGTGGGAAACTGAAGCTTTCTTT
TRBV7-3,TRBJ1-2,13,few,.,CASSIDGNYGYTF,TGTGCCAGCAGCATTGATGGAAACTATGGCTACACCTTC
TRBV11-2,TRBJ2-2,16,few,.,CASSLADGTNTGELFF,TGTGCCAGCAGCTTAGCAGACGGTACGAACACCGGGGAGCTGTTTTTT
TRBV28,TRBJ1-1,15,.,.,CASRQAPGQNTEAFF,TGTGCCAGCAGACAGGCCCCGGGACAGAACACTGAAGCTTTCTTT
TRBV20-1,TRBJ2-5,15,.,TRBD2,CSAPSTSGGKETQYF,TGCAGTGCTCCCTCGACTAGCGGGGGTAAGGAGACCCAGTACTTC
TRBV29-1,TRBJ1-3,14,.,.,CSVDSLGAGNTIYF,TGCAGCGTTGACTCGTTGGGGGCGGGAAACACCATATATTTT
TRBV14,TRBJ2-7,14,.,.,CASSPFGGRYEQYF,TGTGCCAGCAGCCCCTTTGGAGGGCGCTACGAGCAGTACTTC
TRBV29-1,TRBJ2-7,14,.,.,CSVEGTYGTYEQYF,TGCAGCGTTGAAGGGACATACGGCACCTACGAGCAGTACTTC
TRBV20-1,TRBJ2-5,15,many,.,CSATPRRTGRETQYF,TGCAGTGCTACACCCCGTCGGACGGGACGGGAGACCCAGTACTTC
TRBV28,TRBJ2-4,12,few,.,CASSLTGAGTHF,TGTGCCAGCAGTTTAACGGGTGCCGGGACCCACTTC
TRBV5-1,TRBJ1-1,14,.,.,CASSGWGANTEAFF,TGCGCCAGCAGCGGCTGGGGTGCTAACACTGAAGCTTTCTTT
TRBV5-4,TRBJ2-5,16,.,.,CASSLKGAGWRETQYF,TGTGCCAGCAGCTTGAAGGGAGCAGGTTGGCGGGAGACCCAGTACTTC
TRBV20-1,TRBJ2-2,14,.,.,CSARGQENTGELFF,TGCAGTGCTAGAGGCCAGGAGAACACCGGGGAGCTGTTTTTT
TRBV7-9,TRBJ1-6,14,few,.,CASSLAGFNSPLHF,TGTGCCAGCAGCTTAGCAGGGTTTAATTCACCCCTCCACTTT
TRBV27,TRBJ1-5,14,few,TRBD1,CASSSRGQWQPQHF,TGTGCCAGCAGTTCCAGGGGGCAATGGCAGCCCCAGCATTTT
TRBV28,TRBJ1-2,14,many,TRBD1,CASSSGQGHYGYTF,TGTGCCAGCAGCTCGGGACAGGGCCACTATGGCTACACCTTC
TRBV11-2,TRBJ1-2,14,.,.,CASSFQQALYGYTF,TGTGCCAGCAGCTTTCAACAGGCGCTCTATGGCTACACCTTC
TRBV5-1,TRBJ1-4,14,.,TRBD1,CASSWGRGSEKLFF,TGCGCCAGCAGCTGGGGCAGGGGGAGTGAAAAACTGTTTTTT
TRBV12-3/TRBV12-4,TRBJ1-2,14,few,.,CASSPQGLPYGYTF,TGTGCCAGCAGTCCTCAGGGCCTCCCCTATGGCTACACCTTC
TRBV28,TRBJ1-5,15,few,TRBD1,CASSSRTGNYQPQHF,TGTGCCAGCAGTTCGCGGACAGGGAATTATCAGCCCCAGCATTTT
TRBV5-1,TRBJ1-2,15,.,TRBD1,CASRQKTGTDYGYTF,TGCGCCAGCAGACAAAAGACAGGGACGGACTATGGCTACACCTTC
TRBV30,TRBJ1-1,16,few,.,CAWNGNTYNMNTEAFF,TGTGCCTGGAATGGCAACACGTATAATATGAACACTGAAGCTTTCTTT
TRBV27,TRBJ1-5,14,many,.,CASSLRPINQPQHF,TGTGCCAGCAGTTTACGTCCCATCAATCAGCCCCAGCATTTT
TRBV5-1,TRBJ1-1,15,few,.,CASSQSTGRGAEAFF,TGCGCCAGCAGCCAGAGTACAGGGAGAGGCGCTGAAGCTTTCTTT
TRBV7-3,TRBJ2-5,16,.,TRBD1,CASSFGGGQDQETQYF,TGTGCCAGCAGCTTTGGGGGCGGACAGGACCAAGAGACCCAGTACTTC
TRBV20-1,TRBJ2-5,15,many,TRBD1,CSASLPGQGAETQYF,TGCAGTGCTTCACTTCCGGGACAGGGTGCGGAGACCCAGTACTTC
TRBV5-1,TRBJ2-5,15,.,.,CASSLTGLGPETQYF,TGCGCCAGCAGCTTGACAGGGTTGGGTCCGGAGACCCAGTACTTC
TRBV5-1,TRBJ2-7,15,.,TRBD2,CASSVGLANSYEQYF,TGCGCCAGCAGCGTCGGACTAGCCAACTCCTACGAGCAGTACTTC
TRBV12-3/TRBV12-4,TRBJ2-7,15,.,TRBD1,CASGPSPQGAYEQYF,TGTGCCAGCGGTCCAAGCCCACAGGGGGCTTACGAGCAGTACTTC
TRBV12-3/TRBV12-4,TRBJ1-5,13,.,.,CASRRGGGSSQHF,TGTGCCAGCAGAAGGGGGGGCGGATCGTCCCAGCATTTT
TRBV28,TRBJ1-1,15,many,.,CASTSEDLWETEAFF,TGTGCCAGCACCTCCGAGGACCTATGGGAAACTGAAGCTTTCTTT
TRBV19,TRBJ1-2,12,.,.,CASSTGPQVFTF,TGTGCCAGTAGTACGGGCCCCCAAGTCTTCACCTTC
TRBV30,TRBJ1-2,12,few,TRBD1,CACGQGGDGYTF,TGTGCCTGCGGACAGGGTGGTGATGGCTACACCTTC
TRBV15,TRBJ2-5,14,.,.,CATSRAGSEETQYF,TGTGCCACCAGCAGAGCCGGCAGCGAAGAGACCCAGTACTTC
TRBV12-3/TRBV12-4,TRBJ1-5,14,few,.,CASEAGTRNQPQHF,TGTGCCAGCGAGGCAGGGACAAGAAATCAGCCCCAGCATTTT
TRBV2,TRBJ1-3,16,few,.,CASSDLRVNSGNTIYF,TGTGCCAGCAGTGACTTGAGGGTTAACTCTGGAAACACCATATATTTT
TRBV20-1,TRBJ2-7,12,many,TRBD1,CSVRQGTYEQYF,TGCAGTGTTCGACAGGGAACCTACGAGCAGTACTTC
TRBV20-1,TRBJ1-1,12,.,.,CSAIRVYTEAFF,TGCAGTGCCATCAGGGTCTACACTGAAGCTTTCTTT
TRBV20-1,TRBJ1-5,14,.,TRBD1,CSASLGQGNQPQHF,TGCAGTGCTAGTTTAGGACAGGGCAATCAGCCCCAGCATTTT
TRBV13,TRBJ2-2,16,.,TRBD2,CASSLVTGLADGELFF,TGTGCCAGCAGCTTAGTAACGGGACTAGCGGATGGGGAGCTGTTTTTT
TRBV19,TRBJ2-5,17,.,.,CASGISVGQFRGETQYF,TGTGCCAGCGGTATAAGCGTTGGCCAATTCAGAGGGGAGACCCAGTACTTC
TRBV18,TRBJ1-5,15,.,TRBD1,CASATDRGLNQPQHF,TGTGCCAGCGCAACGGACAGGGGATTGAATCAGCCCCAGCATTTT
TRBV30,TRBJ1-2,11,.,.,CAWTQRVGYTF,TGTGCCTGGACCCAAAGGGTTGGCTACACCTTC
TRBV20-1,TRBJ1-1,13,few,.,CSARRGVGTEAFF,TGCAGTGCTAGGCGGGGCGTAGGCACTGAAGCTTTCTTT
TRBV12-3/TRBV12-4,TRBJ2-7,15,few,.,CASSTEERVSYEQYF,TGTGCCAGCAGCACCGAAGAGCGGGTCTCCTACGAGCAGTACTTC
TRBV19,TRBJ1-1,14,.,.,CASRQVFMNTEAFF,TGTGCCAGTAGACAGGTTTTCATGAACACTGAAGCTTTCTTT
TRBV20-1,TRBJ1-4,14,.,TRBD1,CSAGGQELNEKLFF,TGCAGTGCTGGTGGACAGGAACTAAATGAAAAACTGTTTTTT
TRBV12-3/TRBV12-4,TRBJ1-5,15,few,TRBD1,CASSETGGFNQPQHF,TGTGCCAGCAGTGAGACAGGGGGCTTCAATCAGCCCCAGCATTTT
TRBV5-1,TRBJ2-7,14,.,.,CASEPDQLRYEQYF,TGCGCCAGCGAACCGGACCAGCTACGCTACGAGCAGTACTTC